The rows below give T cell receptor beta chains drawn from one sample of a study of PD-L1 blockade in urothelial cancer. Assay: immunoSEQ multiplex PCR; the TCRdb copy retains only in-frame clones and omits some. Of roughly 62,000 clones listed, roughly 87% are singletons. Sequences were derived from PBMCs, sampled around atezolizumab (anti-PD-L1) treatment. Source of these receptors: a man in his 70s with urothelial cancer. Both conserved end residues are part of each CDR3. The order of the fields is D gene, CDR3 length, J gene, clone size, V gene, CDR3 DNA, CDR3 protein. A D gene is named only where the DNA matches it firmly. Clone size is given for some rows only: seen once, a few or many times, or a class if the clone is expanded.

D: .
length: 13
J: TRBJ2-4
size: .
V: TRBV7-9
DNA: TGTGCCAGCAGCTCGGTCCCCGAAGACATTCAGTACTTC
CDR3: CASSSVPEDIQYF

D: .
length: 13
J: TRBJ2-5
size: .
V: TRBV11-2
DNA: TGTGCCAGCAGCCGGGGTAACCAAGAGACCCAGTACTTC
CDR3: CASSRGNQETQYF

D: TRBD1
length: 16
J: TRBJ1-5
size: few
V: TRBV27
DNA: TGTGCCAGCAGTTTATCGGGACAGGGGGCGGCTCAGCCCCAGCATTTT
CDR3: CASSLSGQGAAQPQHF

D: TRBD2
length: 15
J: TRBJ2-1
size: .
V: TRBV5-1
DNA: TGCGCCAGCAGCGGGGGTAGCGGGAGGGCAAATGAGCAGTTCTTC
CDR3: CASSGGSGRANEQFF

D: .
length: 16
J: TRBJ2-7
size: .
V: TRBV7-6
DNA: TGTGCCAGCAGCTTAAGGGCATCGGCGGGGACCTACGAGCAGTACTTC
CDR3: CASSLRASAGTYEQYF

D: TRBD1
length: 16
J: TRBJ1-5
size: .
V: TRBV19
DNA: TGTGCCAGTAGTATAGCAGGGGACAGTTTTAATCAGCCCCAGCATTTT
CDR3: CASSIAGDSFNQPQHF

D: TRBD2
length: 14
J: TRBJ2-3
size: .
V: TRBV29-1
DNA: TGCAGCGGGATAAGAGGGACTAACACAGATACGCAGTATTTT
CDR3: CSGIRGTNTDTQYF

D: TRBD2
length: 17
J: TRBJ2-2
size: .
V: TRBV7-2
DNA: TGTGCCAGCAGCTTAGTGGGAGGGTTTTCTGGAACCGGGGAGCTGTTTTTT
CDR3: CASSLVGGFSGTGELFF

D: .
length: 18
J: TRBJ2-7
size: .
V: TRBV21-1
DNA: TGTGCCAGCAGCAAAGACTCCTACGAGTGGCGGGAGGTCTACGAGCAGTACTTC
CDR3: CASSKDSYEWREVYEQYF

D: TRBD1
length: 15
J: TRBJ2-7
size: few
V: TRBV5-4
DNA: TGTGCCAGCAGCTTCGGGGGACAGGGTTACTCCGAGCAGTACTTC
CDR3: CASSFGGQGYSEQYF

D: .
length: 13
J: TRBJ1-1
size: .
V: TRBV7-2
DNA: TGTGCCAGCAGCTTAGGCCAGGGGCGTGAAGCTTTCTTT
CDR3: CASSLGQGREAFF

D: .
length: 14
J: TRBJ1-1
size: .
V: TRBV5-1
DNA: TGCGCCAGCAGCTTGGATGGCAAGAACACTGAAGCTTTCTTT
CDR3: CASSLDGKNTEAFF

D: TRBD2
length: 16
J: TRBJ2-3
size: .
V: TRBV6-1
DNA: TGTGCCAGCAGTGACACTAGCGGGCCCGTGGGAGATACGCAGTATTTT
CDR3: CASSDTSGPVGDTQYF

D: .
length: 13
J: TRBJ2-3
size: .
V: TRBV29-1
DNA: TGCAGCGTAGCCCTACTCGGCACAGATACGCAGTATTTT
CDR3: CSVALLGTDTQYF

D: .
length: 14
J: TRBJ1-3
size: .
V: TRBV11-2
DNA: TGTGCCAGCAGCTTACCGAGCCTTGGAAACACCATATATTTT
CDR3: CASSLPSLGNTIYF

D: TRBD1
length: 13
J: TRBJ1-5
size: .
V: TRBV5-8
DNA: TGTGCCAGCAGCAGGGGGCTGGATCAGCCCCAGCATTTT
CDR3: CASSRGLDQPQHF

D: TRBD1
length: 17
J: TRBJ2-2
size: .
V: TRBV9
DNA: TGTGCCAGCAGCGTAGCTGGGACAGGGGCTAGCACCGGGGAGCTGTTTTTT
CDR3: CASSVAGTGASTGELFF

D: .
length: 13
J: TRBJ1-6
size: .
V: TRBV2
DNA: TGTGCCAGCAGGGGACTAAGTAATTCACCCCTCCACTTT
CDR3: CASRGLSNSPLHF

D: .
length: 15
J: TRBJ2-5
size: .
V: TRBV19
DNA: TGTGCCAGTAGTATAACGAGTGGGGCCGGAGAGACCCAGTACTTC
CDR3: CASSITSGAGETQYF

D: TRBD2
length: 18
J: TRBJ2-1
size: .
V: TRBV7-2
DNA: TGTGCCAGCAGCTTAGCGGCATTCCTAGCGGGAGATAGCAATGAGCAGTTCTTC
CDR3: CASSLAAFLAGDSNEQFF

D: .
length: 14
J: TRBJ2-7
size: .
V: TRBV28
DNA: TGTGCCAGCAGGACAGGTTCGGGACACTACGAGCAGTACTTC
CDR3: CASRTGSGHYEQYF

D: .
length: 14
J: TRBJ1-2
size: once
V: TRBV28
DNA: TGTGCCAGCAGGAGGCAGATGAATAACTATGGCTACACCTTC
CDR3: CASRRQMNNYGYTF

D: TRBD1
length: 12
J: TRBJ2-5
size: .
V: TRBV10-2
DNA: TGCGCCAGCGGGACAGGGAAAGAGACCCAGTACTTC
CDR3: CASGTGKETQYF

D: .
length: 14
J: TRBJ2-5
size: .
V: TRBV18
DNA: TGTGCCAGCTCACCACAAGCCTACCAAGAGACCCAGTACTTC
CDR3: CASSPQAYQETQYF

D: TRBD2
length: 14
J: TRBJ2-7
size: .
V: TRBV2
DNA: TGTGCCAGCAGTGGACTAGCGGGACTCTACGAGCAGTACTTC
CDR3: CASSGLAGLYEQYF

D: .
length: 13
J: TRBJ1-4
size: .
V: TRBV15
DNA: TGTGCCACCAAGCAGGTTGCTAATGAAAAACTGTTTTTT
CDR3: CATKQVANEKLFF